A selection of T cell receptor beta chains follows, all from one sample in a study of CD8+CD57+ T cells in acquired aplastic anemia. TCRdb re-called the reads with MiXCR, one entry per CDR3 protein. The sample includes about 150,000 distinct CDR3 sequences, less than 60% seen only once; the top ten take approximately 12%. Sequencing used sorted CD4+, CD8+, or CD8+CD57+ T cells (not recorded which) from PBMCs. All receptors come from a human donor with aplastic anemia. The CDR3 runs from the conserved cysteine through the conserved F or W. A D gene is named only where the DNA matches it firmly. Clone size is given for some rows only: seen once, a few or many times, or a class if the clone is expanded.

>TRBJ1-2|TRBV6-1|many|-
TGTGCCACCTCCCTAAGGGGGGCTAACTATGGCTACACCTTC
CATSLRGANYGYTF
>TRBJ2-1|TRBV7-9|many|TRBD1
TGTGCCAGCAGCTCGACAGGGGGCGAGGGGTCCTACAATGAGCAGTTCTTC
CASSSTGGEGSYNEQFF
>TRBJ2-3|TRBV10-3|once|-
TGTGCCATCAGTGGATGGGAAGGGCGGGCAGATACGCAGTATTTT
CAISGWEGRADTQYF
>TRBJ2-4|TRBV6-1|many|-
TGTGCCAGCAGTACGGGATTAGCCAAAAACATTCAGTACTTC
CASSTGLAKNIQYF
>TRBJ1-3|TRBV10-3|-|-
TGTGCCATCAGTGAGGACGGGGGAAAAACTGGAAACACCATATATTTT
CAISEDGGKTGNTIYF
>TRBJ1-6|TRBV2|-|TRBD1
TGTGCCAGCAGTTCGGAAGGGACAGGAGGATCACCCCTCCACTTT
CASSSEGTGGSPLHF
>TRBJ2-1|TRBV19|-|-
TGTGCCAGTAGCCCCGCCGCGGGGCATGAGCAGTTCTTC
CASSPAAGHEQFF
>TRBJ2-7|TRBV15|-|-
TGTGCCACCAGCAGAGACAGGGTAGGAACATACGAGCAGTACTTC
CATSRDRVGTYEQYF
>TRBJ1-2|TRBV20-1|many|TRBD1
TGCAGTGCTACCACAGGGGGCAGTGGCTACACCTTC
CSATTGGSGYTF
>TRBJ2-1|TRBV7-6|many|TRBD2
TGTGCCAGCAGCTTAGCGTTAGCGGGGGCCTCCTACAATGAGCAGTTCTTC
CASSLALAGASYNEQFF
>TRBJ1-2|TRBV20-1|many|TRBD1
TGCAGTGCTAGAGCCCATCCAATAGACAGGGCGTCCTATGGCTACACCTTC
CSARAHPIDRASYGYTF
>TRBJ2-5|TRBV27|-|TRBD1
TGTGCCAGCGGTTTACAACAGGGGCCCCAAGAGACCCAGTACTTC
CASGLQQGPQETQYF
>TRBJ2-3|TRBV19|once|-
TGTGCCAGTAGTATGCGTAGCGTGGATACGCAGTATTTT
CASSMRSVDTQYF
>TRBJ1-4|TRBV7-8|-|-
TGTGCCAGCAGTGATTCGGGGGCAGGGAATGAAAAACTGTTTTTT
CASSDSGAGNEKLFF
>TRBJ2-7|TRBV20-1|-|-
TGCAGTGCTAGTGGCCTAAAGGGAGCCACCGACGAGCAGTACTTC
CSASGLKGATDEQYF
>TRBJ2-2|TRBV20-1|many|TRBD2
TGCAGTGCGCTTAGCGCGGGGGGGCCCGTGACCGGGGAGCTGTTTTTT
CSALSAGGPVTGELFF
>TRBJ2-1|TRBV6-5|-|-
TGTGCCAGCAGTTACGCTGGCGCAGACAATGAGCAGTTCTTC
CASSYAGADNEQFF
>TRBJ2-7|TRBV10-3|few|TRBD1
TGTGCCAGCAGTAACAGGGGGGATCCCTACGAGCAGTACTTC
CASSNRGDPYEQYF
>TRBJ2-3|TRBV19|-|-
TGTGCCAGTAGTATAGGAAGGGCGAGCACAGATACGCAGTATTTT
CASSIGRASTDTQYF
>TRBJ2-7|TRBV4-1|-|TRBD2
TGCGCCAGCAGCTCACTAGCGGGAAGGGGGCGCGAGCAGTACTTC
CASSSLAGRGREQYF
>TRBJ1-1|TRBV6-1|-|TRBD1
TGTGCCAGCAGCCCGACCCTTGACAGGGGTTTCACTGAAGCTTTCTTT
CASSPTLDRGFTEAFF
>TRBJ1-5|TRBV19|many|-
TGTGCCAGTACCGTTGAGGAGGGATTGGGGGGTCAGCCCCAGCATTTT
CASTVEEGLGGQPQHF
>TRBJ2-3|TRBV5-1|few|TRBD1
TGCGCCAGCAGCCTGGGACAGGGGAGGACAGATACGCAGTATTTT
CASSLGQGRTDTQYF
>TRBJ1-2|TRBV4-1|many|-
TGCGCCAGCAGCCAAGAGGTATACGTGCGTGGCTACACCTTC
CASSQEVYVRGYTF
>TRBJ2-7|TRBV29-1|-|-
TGCAGCGTTGAGTTACAGGGACCGTACGAGCAGTACTTC
CSVELQGPYEQYF
>TRBJ1-1|TRBV20-1|many|-
TGCAGTGCGGATATCGGGGGGGGAGACACTGAAGCTTTCTTT
CSADIGGGDTEAFF
>TRBJ2-3|TRBV2|-|-
TGTGCCAGCAGTGAGGGTCCGTTGGGCACAGATACGCAGTATTTT
CASSEGPLGTDTQYF
>TRBJ2-7|TRBV6-2/TRBV6-3|few|-
TGTGCCAGCAGTTACTCGACAAACTCCTACGATCAGTACTTC
CASSYSTNSYDQYF
>TRBJ2-5|TRBV29-1|many|-
TGCAGCGTTGACGGCAGGAGTAAGACCCAGTACTTC
CSVDGRSKTQYF
>TRBJ1-6|TRBV2|-|TRBD1
TGTGCCAGCAGTGAGGGACAGGGGCCACCCCTCCACTTT
CASSEGQGPPLHF
>TRBJ1-5|TRBV19|-|TRBD1
TGTGCCAGTAGGGACCCTCGGGACAGGGCCCAGCCCCAGCATTTT
CASRDPRDRAQPQHF
>TRBJ2-7|TRBV11-3|many|-
TGTGCCAGCAGCTCGGGACTGACCTACGAGCAGTACTTC
CASSSGLTYEQYF
>TRBJ1-1|TRBV6-1|many|-
TGTGCCAGCAGTAATAGCCGGTGGGGTAACACTGAAGCTTTCTTT
CASSNSRWGNTEAFF
>TRBJ2-1|TRBV7-7|-|-
TGTGCTAGCAGCCCTGGGGCAGCCCCCTACAATGAGCAGCTCTTC
CASSPGAAPYNEQLF
>TRBJ2-1|TRBV2|many|TRBD2
TGTGCCAGCATCGTGGGAGGGTTTGTGGGGAATGAGCAGTTCTTC
CASIVGGFVGNEQFF
>TRBJ2-1|TRBV11-2|few|TRBD2
TGTGCCAGCAGCTTTTTGGATCGAGCGGGGAACAATGAGCAGTTCTTC
CASSFLDRAGNNEQFF
>TRBJ1-1|TRBV7-9|many|-
TGTGCCAGCAGCTTGGGACGGTACATGAACACTGAAGCTTTCTTT
CASSLGRYMNTEAFF
>TRBJ1-1|TRBV29-1|-|TRBD1
TGCAGCGCTGGACAGGGAGGGACTGAAGCTTTCTTT
CSAGQGGTEAFF
>TRBJ2-7|TRBV6-2/TRBV6-3|many|TRBD2
TGTGCCAGCAGGGGGGACTACTCCTACGAGCAGTACTTC
CASRGDYSYEQYF